The subject of this entry is one T cell receptor beta chain. The data derive from a study of blood T cell repertoires in COVID-19. This CDR3 contains 14 residues. Germline-derived CDR1 and CDR2 are MNHEY and SVGAGI. With V trimmed by 4 bases and J by 4 bases, 6 bases remained unmatched. Measured with immunoSEQ multiplex PCR; TCRdb has only the in-frame clones, and not every one. Here the sample spans about 400,000 clones, around 89% being singletons. The specimen sequenced was peripheral blood. This clonotype was sampled from a woman aged 30 to 39 with acute or convalescent COVID-19. The chain employs TRBV6-5 and TRBJ1-2, with 7 positions matching TRBD1. As DNA, the CDR3 is TGTGCCAGCAGTTCCCAGGACAGGACCTATGGCTACACCTTC. Translation: CASSSQDRTYGYTF.